The 6 T cell receptor beta chains presented below share a single source sample, sequenced in a study. TCRdb redid the calling of the 5' RACE reads with MiXCR, one entry per CDR3 protein. Here the sample spans over 50,000 distinct CDR3 sequences, about 25% being singletons. The sample comprised tumor-infiltrating naive CD4+ T cells sorted from the breast tumor. Subset given: naive CD4+ T cells, CD4+CD45RA+CD25-. The receptors were gathered from a female donor with breast cancer.

A few counts support this clonotype. The gene calls are TRBV12-3 or TRBV12-4 and TRBJ1-2; tentative D call: TRBD1 (6 bases). Trimming shortened V by 5 bases and J by 5 bases, and 12 bases separated the two germline ends. The CDR3 runs 13 residues. CDR3 residues: CASSPLGAYGYTF. DNA of the CDR3: TGTGCCAGCAGTCCCCTGGGGGCTTATGGCTACACCTTC.

This clonotype showed up just a few times. V gene TRBV20-1 combines with J gene TRBJ1-1; D call uncertain. The V gene lost 3 bases and the J gene lost 2 bases, with 16 bases spanning the gap. CDR3 size: 15 residues. CDR1 is DFQATT, CDR2 SNEGSKA, per germline (reference sequence). CDR3 loop: CSASPVLEPNTEAFF. The CDR3 bases are TGCAGTGCTAGTCCCGTTCTGGAACCTAACACTGAAGCTTTCTTT.

This clonotype was counted a few times. J is TRBJ2-7 and V is TRBV28; no clear D. CDR1 and CDR2 (germline): MDHEN, SYDVKM. This CDR3 has 12 residues. Trimming left V 3 bases short and J 4 bases short, with 7 bases between. CDR3: CASSFVEYEQYF. The CDR3 nucleotides read TGTGCCAGCAGTTTTGTAGAATACGAGCAGTACTTC.

In its sample, this clonotype was seen many times. This sequence joins TRBV6-5 and TRBJ1-1, with a weak D call TRBD1 (6 bases). The V end was cut by 4 bases, the J end by 2 bases, with 20 bases between. This CDR3 spans 17 amino acids. The germline CDR1 and CDR2 sequences are MNHEY and SVGAGI. This chain's CDR3 is CASSLGRGAVRNTEAFF. The CDR3 bases are TGTGCCAGCAGTTTGGGACGGGGGGCTGTACGAAACACTGAAGCTTTCTTT.

The table lists this clonotype with a few counts. The chain combines TRBV5-1 with TRBJ2-7, with a weak D call TRBD2 (5 bases). CDR3 length: 14 amino acids. Germline loops: CDR1 SGHRS, CDR2 YFSETQ. The V gene lost 6 bases and the J gene lost 0 bases, with 13 bases spanning the gap. The DNA of the CDR3 is TGCGCCAGCAAAAGTCGGGATAACTCCTACGAGCAGTACTTC. Its translation: CASKSRDNSYEQYF.

This clonotype was detected ten times or more. This chain uses TRBV27 with TRBJ2-7, with D perhaps matching TRBD2 (5 bases). CDR3 size: 13 residues. CDR1 MNHEY and CDR2 SMNVEV come from the germline V gene (reference sequence). The V and J ends lost 6 bases and 1 base respectively, with 10 bases between them. In DNA, the CDR3 is TGTGCCAGCAGACGGACGGGGTCCTACGAGCAGTACTTC. The encoded protein is CASRRTGSYEQYF.